This T cell receptor beta chain was retrieved from a study of patients and donors after allogeneic stem cell transplantation. Germline values: CDR1 MNHNS, CDR2 SASEGT. This CDR3 is built from 14 residues. The V and J ends lost 5 bases and 0 bases, in that order; junction bases with no gene match: 1. From the RT-PCR reads, TCRdb called clonotypes with MiXCR, one entry per CDR3 protein. The sample has 8,000 to 10,000 distinct CDR3 sequences, approximately 6% seen once; the top ten hold roughly 26%. This clonotype showed up many times. The TCR sequence derives from a human donor who was either an allogeneic HSCT recipient or a stem cell or donor lymphocyte infusion donor (not recorded which). It is not recorded whose cells these are; they may come from a transplant donor. The gene calls are TRBV6-1 and TRBJ2-1, with 7 bases that match TRBD1. Sequencing used blood, either unsorted or a sorted T cell fraction (not recorded which). DNA of the CDR3: TGTGCCAGCAGTTCAGGGGGCTCCTACAATGAGCAGTTCTTC. Translation: CASSSGGSYNEQFF.